Presented here are 9 T cell receptor beta chains from one specimen sequenced in a study of cytomegalovirus exposure and HLA in healthy donors. This PCR relied on a set of 60 Vbeta primers and 13 Jbeta primers. Measured with immunoSEQ multiplex PCR; TCRdb has only the in-frame clones, and not every one. The data contain 120,000 to 150,000 clones, roughly 75% of them singletons. The sequenced material came from PBMCs. The receptor source for this set is a man aged 35 to 55 in good health and CMV-seropositive.

The rearrangement links TRBV14 to TRBJ2-7, with D possibly TRBD1 on 5 matching bases. The CDR3 contains 11 residues. Germline loops: CDR1 SGHDN, CDR2 FVKESK. V shed 1 base and J shed 10 bases, with 8 bases lying between them. The CDR3 region has the DNA TGTGCCAGCAGCCAAGGTACAGGTCAGTACTTC. It is translated as CASSQGTGQYF.

The V gene is TRBV2, the J gene TRBJ1-5, with TRBD1 as a possible D gene (6 bases). In germline, CDR1 is SNHLY, CDR2 FYNNEI. Trimming removed 6 bases at V and 0 bases at J, with 12 bases between. There are 15 residues in the CDR3. DNA for the CDR3: TGTGCCAGCAGGGATCAGGGGAATAGCAATCAGCCCCAGCATTTT. Translating gives CASRDQGNSNQPQHF.

The chain joins TRBV25-1 to TRBJ2-7; possibly TRBD2 for D (6 bases). Trimming left V 1 base short and J 1 base short, with 17 bases between. This CDR3 contains 17 residues. Germline CDR1 is MGHDK and CDR2 is SYGVNS. The CDR3 DNA is TGTGCCAGCAGTGAATCACGGTACGGGAGAGAGTCCTACGAGCAGTACTTC. The encoded protein is CASSESRYGRESYEQYF.

The chain carries TRBV11-3 and TRBJ2-7; 13 nucleotides match TRBD2. In germline, CDR1 is SGHNT, CDR2 YENEEA. After removal of 5 bases from V and 2 bases from J, the junction contained 3 bases not matched to a gene. There are 15 residues in the CDR3. This CDR3 reads CASSTGLAGAYEQYF. Written as DNA, the CDR3 is TGTGCCAGCAGCACAGGACTAGCGGGGGCCTACGAGCAGTACTTC.

The rearrangement joins TRBV7-2 to TRBJ1-1; 8 bases line up with TRBD1. CDR1 SGHTA and CDR2 FQGNSA come from the germline V gene. This CDR3 has 14 residues. J gave up 5 bases and V 5 bases, and 7 bases lay outside the gene matches. The CDR3: CASSVDRVGTEAFF. The CDR3 nucleotides read TGTGCCAGCAGCGTGGACAGGGTGGGGACTGAAGCTTTCTTT.

This clone came up a few times. CDR3 residues: CASSPGTGNNSPLHF. The CDR3 DNA is TGTGCCAGCTCACCGGGGACAGGGAATAATTCACCCCTCCACTTT. This sequence joins TRBV18 and TRBJ1-6; 9 bases line up with TRBD1. Germline V lookup: CDR1 KGHSH, CDR2 LQKENI. V was clipped by 3 bases and J by 5 bases; unmatched bases: 2. This CDR3 is built from 15 residues. The full variable domain, its missing parts supplied by reference TRBV18 and TRBJ1-6, is NAGVMQNPRHLVRRRGQEARLRCSPMKGHSHVYWYRQLPEEGLKFMVYLQKENIIDESGMPKERFSAEFPKEGPSILRIQQVVRGDSAAYFCASSPGTGNNSPLHFGNGTRLTVT.

V usage is TRBV18 and J usage is TRBJ1-1; D might be TRBD1 (5 bases). The CDR3 spans 16 residues. Deletions cut 3 bases from V and 1 base from J, with 15 bases between. Germline loops: CDR1 KGHSH, CDR2 LQKENI. CDR3 loop: CASSPKQGPANTEAFF. Here the CDR3 DNA reads TGTGCCAGCTCACCGAAGCAGGGCCCCGCGAACACTGAAGCTTTCTTT.

The J gene is TRBJ2-1, the V gene TRBV18; 10 bases match TRBD2. Germline V lookup: CDR1 KGHSH, CDR2 LQKENI. J was trimmed by 5 bases and V by 4 bases; bases with no gene match: 5. The CDR3 has 15 amino acids. The chain's CDR3 is CASSRLAGENNEQFF. In DNA, the CDR3 is TGTGCCAGCTCACGTCTAGCGGGAGAGAACAATGAGCAGTTCTTC.

V is TRBV5-6 and J is TRBJ2-5; 12 positions match TRBD1. Germline CDR1 is SGHDT and CDR2 is YYEEEE. With 0 bases clipped from V and 6 bases from J, the junction kept 6 bases outside the gene matches. The CDR3 extends over 16 amino acids. CDR3 sequence (DNA): TGTGCCAGCAGCTTGGAGACGGGACAGGGGGCGAAGACCCAGTACTTC. As protein: CASSLETGQGAKTQYF.